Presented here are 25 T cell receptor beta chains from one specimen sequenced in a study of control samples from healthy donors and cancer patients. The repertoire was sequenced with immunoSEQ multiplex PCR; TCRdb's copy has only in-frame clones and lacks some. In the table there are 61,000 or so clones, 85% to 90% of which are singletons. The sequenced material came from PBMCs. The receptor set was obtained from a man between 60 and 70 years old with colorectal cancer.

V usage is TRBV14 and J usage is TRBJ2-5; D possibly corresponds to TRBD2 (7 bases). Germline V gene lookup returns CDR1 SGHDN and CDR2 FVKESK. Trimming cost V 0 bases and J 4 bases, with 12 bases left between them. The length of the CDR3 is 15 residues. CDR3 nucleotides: TGTGCCAGCAGCCAAGAAGGGGGGGGCCGAGAGACCCAGTACTTC. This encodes CASSQEGGGRETQYF.

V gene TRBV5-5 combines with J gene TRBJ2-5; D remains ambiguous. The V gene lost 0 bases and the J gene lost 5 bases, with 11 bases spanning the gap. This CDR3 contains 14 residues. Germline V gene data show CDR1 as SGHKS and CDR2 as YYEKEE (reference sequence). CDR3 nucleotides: TGTGCCAGCAGCTTGGAGGGTGGGATGGAGACCCAGTACTTC. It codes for CASSLEGGMETQYF.

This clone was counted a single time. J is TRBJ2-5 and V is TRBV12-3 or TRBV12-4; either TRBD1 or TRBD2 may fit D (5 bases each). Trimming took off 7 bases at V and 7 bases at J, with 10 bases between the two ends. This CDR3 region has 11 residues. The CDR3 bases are TGTGCCAGCACCGATGGGGGGACCCAGTACTTC. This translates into CASTDGGTQYF.

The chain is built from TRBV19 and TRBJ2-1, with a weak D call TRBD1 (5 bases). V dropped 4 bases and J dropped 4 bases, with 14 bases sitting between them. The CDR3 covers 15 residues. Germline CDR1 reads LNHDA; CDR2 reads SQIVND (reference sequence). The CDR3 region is CASSKGYSGYNEQFF. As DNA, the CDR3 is TGTGCCAGTAGTAAGGGGTACTCAGGGTACAATGAGCAGTTCTTC.

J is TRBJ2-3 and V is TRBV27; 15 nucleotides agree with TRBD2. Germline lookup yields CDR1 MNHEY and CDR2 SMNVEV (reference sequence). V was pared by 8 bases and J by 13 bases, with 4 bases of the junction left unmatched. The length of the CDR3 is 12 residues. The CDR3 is CASRTSGGVEYF. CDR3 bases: TGTGCCAGCCGGACTAGCGGGGGGGTTGAGTATTTT.

CDR3 in DNA: TGTGCCAGCAGTTCCGGACAGGCAACTAATGAAAAACTGTTTTTT. This gives the protein CASSSGQATNEKLFF. The chain employs TRBV6-5 and TRBJ1-4, with 7 bases that match TRBD1. V trimming: 4 bases; J trimming: 0 bases; junction bases outside the gene matches: 2. The germline gives CDR1 MNHEY, CDR2 SVGAGI. The CDR3 consists of 15 residues.

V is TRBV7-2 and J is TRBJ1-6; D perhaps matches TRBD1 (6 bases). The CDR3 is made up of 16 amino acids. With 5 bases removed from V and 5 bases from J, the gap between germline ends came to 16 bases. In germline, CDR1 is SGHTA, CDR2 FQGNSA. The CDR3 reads CASSADRPSNNSPLHF. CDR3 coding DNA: TGTGCCAGCAGCGCTGACAGGCCTTCCAATAATTCACCCCTCCACTTT.

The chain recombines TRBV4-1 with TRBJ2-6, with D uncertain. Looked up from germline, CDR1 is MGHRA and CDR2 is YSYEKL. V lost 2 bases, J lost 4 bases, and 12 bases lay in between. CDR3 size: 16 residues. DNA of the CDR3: TGCGCCAGCAGCCAACCCGGGCGGACCGGGGCCAACGTCCTGACTTTC. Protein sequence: CASSQPGRTGANVLTF.

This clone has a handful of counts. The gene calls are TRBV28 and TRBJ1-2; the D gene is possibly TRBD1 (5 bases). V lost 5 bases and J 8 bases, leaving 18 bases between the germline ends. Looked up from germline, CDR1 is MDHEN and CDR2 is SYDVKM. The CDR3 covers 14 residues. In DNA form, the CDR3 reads TGTGCCAGCAGTCCCAGCTTCACCTGGGACGGCTACACCTTC. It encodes CASSPSFTWDGYTF.

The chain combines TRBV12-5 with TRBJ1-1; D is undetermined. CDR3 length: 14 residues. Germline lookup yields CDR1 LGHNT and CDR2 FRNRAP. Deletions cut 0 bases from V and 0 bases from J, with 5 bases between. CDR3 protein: CASGLVGLNTEAFF. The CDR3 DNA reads TGTGCTAGTGGTTTGGTAGGTCTGAACACTGAAGCTTTCTTT.

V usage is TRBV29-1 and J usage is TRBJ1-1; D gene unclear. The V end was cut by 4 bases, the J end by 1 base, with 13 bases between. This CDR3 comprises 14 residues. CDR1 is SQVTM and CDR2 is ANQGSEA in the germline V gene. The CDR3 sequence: CSVVFLLGNTEAFF. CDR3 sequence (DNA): TGCAGCGTTGTTTTTTTGTTGGGGAACACTGAAGCTTTCTTT. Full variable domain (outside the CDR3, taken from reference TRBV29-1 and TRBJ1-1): SAVISQKPSRDICQRGTSLTIQCQVDSQVTMMFWYRQQPGQSLTLIATANQGSEATYESGFVIDKFPISRPNLTFSTLTVSNMSPEDSSIYLCSVVFLLGNTEAFFGQGTRLTVV.

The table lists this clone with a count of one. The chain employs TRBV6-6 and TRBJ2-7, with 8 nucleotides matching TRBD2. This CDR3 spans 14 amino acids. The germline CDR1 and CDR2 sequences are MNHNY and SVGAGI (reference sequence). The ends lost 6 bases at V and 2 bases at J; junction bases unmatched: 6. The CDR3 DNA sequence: TGTGCCAGCAGCGCGGGGGGACCTACCTACGAGCAGTACTTC. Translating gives CASSAGGPTYEQYF.

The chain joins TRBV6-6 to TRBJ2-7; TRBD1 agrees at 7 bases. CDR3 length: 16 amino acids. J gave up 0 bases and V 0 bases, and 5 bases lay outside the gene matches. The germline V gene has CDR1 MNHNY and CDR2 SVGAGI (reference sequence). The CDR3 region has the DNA TGTGCCAGCAGTTACTCGACAGGGTTGAGCTCCTACGAGCAGTACTTC. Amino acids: CASSYSTGLSSYEQYF.

CDR3 nucleotides: TGTGCCAGCAGTGAAAGGGGGGTTGGATCTGAAGCTTTCTTT. Amino acid sequence: CASSERGVGSEAFF. This chain links TRBV2 with TRBJ1-1; D is perhaps TRBD1 (6 bases). Trimming stripped 2 bases from V and 6 bases from J, with 13 bases between. Germline CDR1 and CDR2: SNHLY and FYNNEI. CDR3 length: 14 amino acids.

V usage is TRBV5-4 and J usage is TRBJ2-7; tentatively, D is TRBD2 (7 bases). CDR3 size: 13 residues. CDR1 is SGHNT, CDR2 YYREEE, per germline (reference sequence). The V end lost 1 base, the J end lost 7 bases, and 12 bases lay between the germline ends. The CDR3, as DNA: TGTGCCAGCAGCTTGCAGGGAGGGGGGGAGCAGTACTTC. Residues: CASSLQGGGEQYF. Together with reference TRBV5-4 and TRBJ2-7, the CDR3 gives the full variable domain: ETGVTQSPTHLIKTRGQQVTLRCSSQSGHNTVSWYQQALGQGPQFIFQYYREEENGRGNFPPRFSGLQFPNYSSELNVNALELDDSALYLCASSLQGGGEQYFGPGTRLTVT.

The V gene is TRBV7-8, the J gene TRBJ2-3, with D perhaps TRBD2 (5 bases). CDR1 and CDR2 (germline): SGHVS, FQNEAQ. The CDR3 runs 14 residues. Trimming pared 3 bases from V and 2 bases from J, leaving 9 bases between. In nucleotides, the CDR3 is TGTGCCAGCAGCTTTAGGGAGACCACAGATACGCAGTATTTT. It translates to CASSFRETTDTQYF.

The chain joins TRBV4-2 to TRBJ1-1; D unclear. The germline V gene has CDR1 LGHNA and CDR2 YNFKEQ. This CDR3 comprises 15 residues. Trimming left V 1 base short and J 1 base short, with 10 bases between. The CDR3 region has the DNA TGTGCCAGCAGCCAAGCCCTGGGTCAGAACACTGAAGCTTTCTTT. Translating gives CASSQALGQNTEAFF.

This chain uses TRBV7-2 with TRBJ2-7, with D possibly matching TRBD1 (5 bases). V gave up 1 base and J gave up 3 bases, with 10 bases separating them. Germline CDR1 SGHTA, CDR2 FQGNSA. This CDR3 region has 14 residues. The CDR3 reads CASSLVGRDYEQYF. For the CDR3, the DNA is TGTGCCAGCAGCTTAGTGGGCAGGGACTACGAGCAGTACTTC.

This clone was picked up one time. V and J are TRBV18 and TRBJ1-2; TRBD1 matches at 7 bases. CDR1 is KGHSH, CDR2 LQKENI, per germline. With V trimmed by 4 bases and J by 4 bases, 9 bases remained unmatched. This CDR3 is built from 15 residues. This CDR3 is CASSLSVGDSYGYTF. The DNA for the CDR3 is TGTGCCAGCTCACTGTCGGTGGGGGACAGCTATGGCTACACCTTC.

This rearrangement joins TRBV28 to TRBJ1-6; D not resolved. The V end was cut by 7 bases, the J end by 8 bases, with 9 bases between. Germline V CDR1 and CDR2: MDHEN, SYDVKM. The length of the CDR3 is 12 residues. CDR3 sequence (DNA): TGTGCCAGCAACCCTCCCTATTCACCCCTCCACTTT. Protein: CASNPPYSPLHF.

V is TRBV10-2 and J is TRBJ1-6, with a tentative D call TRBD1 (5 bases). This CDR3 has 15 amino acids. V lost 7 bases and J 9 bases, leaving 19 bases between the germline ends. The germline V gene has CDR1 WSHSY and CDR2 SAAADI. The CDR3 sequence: CASTRDGAGGSPLHF. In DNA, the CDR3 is TGCGCCAGCACCCGGGACGGAGCCGGCGGTTCACCCCTCCACTTT.

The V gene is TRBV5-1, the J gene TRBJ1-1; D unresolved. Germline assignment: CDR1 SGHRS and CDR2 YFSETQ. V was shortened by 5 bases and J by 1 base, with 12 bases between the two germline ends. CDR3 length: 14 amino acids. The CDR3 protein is CASSPGAENTEAFF. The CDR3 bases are TGCGCCAGCAGTCCCGGTGCAGAGAACACTGAAGCTTTCTTT.

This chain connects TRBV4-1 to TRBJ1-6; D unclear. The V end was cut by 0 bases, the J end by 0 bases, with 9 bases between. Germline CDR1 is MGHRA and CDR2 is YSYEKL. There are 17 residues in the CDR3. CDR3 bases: TGCGCCAGCAGCCAAGATGGCAGGAGCTCCTATAATTCACCCCTCCACTTT. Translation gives CASSQDGRSSYNSPLHF.

The chain's CDR3 is CASSPRLGGQTTQYF. Here the CDR3 DNA reads TGCGCCAGCAGCCCGAGACTAGGGGGCCAGACGACGCAGTATTTT. This chain joins TRBV4-1 and TRBJ2-3; a possible D gene is TRBD1 (7 bases). V lost 4 bases, J lost 9 bases, and 20 bases lay in between. Germline CDR1 MGHRA, CDR2 YSYEKL. This CDR3 has 15 residues.

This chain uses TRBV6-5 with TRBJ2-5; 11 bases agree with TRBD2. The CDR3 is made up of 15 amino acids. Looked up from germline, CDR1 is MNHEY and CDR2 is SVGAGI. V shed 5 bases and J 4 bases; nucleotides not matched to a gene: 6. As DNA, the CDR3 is TGTGCCAGCAGTCATTCTAGCGGGGGGCGAGAGACCCAGTACTTC. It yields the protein CASSHSSGGRETQYF.